Many counts were recorded for the clone carrying this T cell receptor (beta chain). Its antigen is still unknown. 5'RACE with 10-nucleotide random UMIs produced the cDNA. Over 200 million TCR-beta sequences (from 15-18 subjects) were yielded by each sequencing run. TCRdb re-called the 5' RACE reads with MiXCR, one entry per CDR3 protein. The sample includes 25,000 to 35,000 distinct CDR3 sequences, around 10% of them seen just once. The sample is drawn from a study of neurological immune-mediated disorders. Notes on the study in general: TCR clonal expansion peaked in HTLV-1-associated myelopathy patients and was lowest in multiple sclerosis patients.

This sequence was found in a woman aged 60-75 years in good health. The sequencing input was PBMCs.

The CDR3 here is CASSQDMGTTLGEQYF. Written as DNA, the CDR3 is TGCGCCAGCAGCCAAGATATGGGGACTACCTTAGGGGAGCAGTACTTC. This chain uses TRBV5-1 with TRBJ2-7; 7 nucleotides align to TRBD2. The trim removed 4 bases at V and 7 bases at J, leaving 17 bases unmatched. CDR1 and CDR2 from the germline V gene are SGHRS and YFSETQ. The length of the CDR3 is 16 residues.